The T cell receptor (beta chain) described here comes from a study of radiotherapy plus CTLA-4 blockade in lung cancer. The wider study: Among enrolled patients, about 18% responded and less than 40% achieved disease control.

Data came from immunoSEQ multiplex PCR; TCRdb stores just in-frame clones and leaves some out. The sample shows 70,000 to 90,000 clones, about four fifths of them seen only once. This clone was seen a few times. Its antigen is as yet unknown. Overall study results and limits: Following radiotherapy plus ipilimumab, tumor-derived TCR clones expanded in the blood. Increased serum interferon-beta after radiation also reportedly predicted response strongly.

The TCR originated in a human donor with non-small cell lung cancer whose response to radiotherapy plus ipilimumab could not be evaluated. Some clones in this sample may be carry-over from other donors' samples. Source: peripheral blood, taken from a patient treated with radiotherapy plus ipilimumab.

The CDR3 DNA reads TGTGCTAGTGGGGCGACAGGGACCACTGAAGCTTTCTTT. Its protein product is CASGATGTTEAFF. The rearrangement joins TRBV12-5 to TRBJ1-1, with 7 bases matching TRBD1. V lost 6 bases, J lost 4 bases, and 5 bases stayed unmatched. This CDR3 is 13 amino acids long. Germline CDR1 LGHNT, CDR2 FRNRAP.